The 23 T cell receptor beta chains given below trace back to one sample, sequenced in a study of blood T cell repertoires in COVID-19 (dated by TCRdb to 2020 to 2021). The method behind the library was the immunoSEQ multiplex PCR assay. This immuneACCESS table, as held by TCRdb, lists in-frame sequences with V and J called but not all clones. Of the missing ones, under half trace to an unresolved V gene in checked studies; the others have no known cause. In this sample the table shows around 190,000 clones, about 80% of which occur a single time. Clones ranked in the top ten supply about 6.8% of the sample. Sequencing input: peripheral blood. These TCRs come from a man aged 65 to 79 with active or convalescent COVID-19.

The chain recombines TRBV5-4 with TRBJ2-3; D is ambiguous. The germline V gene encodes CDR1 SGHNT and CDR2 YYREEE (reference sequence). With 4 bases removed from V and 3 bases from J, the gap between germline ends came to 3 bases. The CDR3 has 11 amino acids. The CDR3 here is CASSLTDTQYF. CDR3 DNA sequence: TGTGCCAGCAGCCTGACAGATACGCAGTATTTT. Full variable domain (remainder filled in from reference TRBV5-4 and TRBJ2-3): ETGVTQSPTHLIKTRGQQVTLRCSSQSGHNTVSWYQQALGQGPQFIFQYYREEENGRGNFPPRFSGLQFPNYSSELNVNALELDDSALYLCASSLTDTQYFGPGTRLTVL.

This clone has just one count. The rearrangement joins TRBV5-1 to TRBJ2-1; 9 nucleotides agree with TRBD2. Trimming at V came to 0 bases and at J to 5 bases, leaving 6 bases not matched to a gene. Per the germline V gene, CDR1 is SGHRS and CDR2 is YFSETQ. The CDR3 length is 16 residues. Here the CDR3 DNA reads TGCGCCAGCAGCTTGGCCGTTTCTAGCGGGAACAATGAGCAGTTCTTC. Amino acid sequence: CASSLAVSSGNNEQFF.

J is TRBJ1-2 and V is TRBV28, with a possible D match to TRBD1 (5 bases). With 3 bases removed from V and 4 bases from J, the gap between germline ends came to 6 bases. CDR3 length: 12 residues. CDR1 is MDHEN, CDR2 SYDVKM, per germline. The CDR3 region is CASSLGLYGYTF. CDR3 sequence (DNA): TGTGCCAGCAGTTTGGGACTCTATGGCTACACCTTC.

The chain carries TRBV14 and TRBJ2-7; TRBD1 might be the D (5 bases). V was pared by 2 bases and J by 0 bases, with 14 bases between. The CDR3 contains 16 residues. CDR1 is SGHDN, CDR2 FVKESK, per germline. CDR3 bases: TGTGCCAGCAGCCAATCAAATAGGGGTCACTCCTACGAGCAGTACTTC. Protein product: CASSQSNRGHSYEQYF.

The CDR3 DNA sequence: TGTGCCAGCAGCTTAGCGCGAGACAGCGCCACGGGGACCCAGTACTTC. Protein: CASSLARDSATGTQYF. The gene calls are TRBV7-9 and TRBJ2-5, with D possibly matching TRBD1 (5 bases). Trimming cost V 0 bases and J 7 bases, with 18 bases left between them. Per the germline V gene, CDR1 is SEHNR and CDR2 is FQNEAQ (reference sequence). The CDR3 runs to 16 residues.

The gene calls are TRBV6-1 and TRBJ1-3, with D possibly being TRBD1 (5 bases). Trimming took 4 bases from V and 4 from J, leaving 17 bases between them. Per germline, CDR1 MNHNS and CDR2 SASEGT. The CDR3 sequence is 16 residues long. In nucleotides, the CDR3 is TGTGCCAGCAGTGGGGGACTCCCGGCGGGGGGAAACACCATATATTTT. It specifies CASSGGLPAGGNTIYF.

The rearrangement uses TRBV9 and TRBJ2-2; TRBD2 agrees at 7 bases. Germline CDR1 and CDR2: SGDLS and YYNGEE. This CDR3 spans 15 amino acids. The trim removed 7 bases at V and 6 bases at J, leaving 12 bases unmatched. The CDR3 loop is CASAGLGFIAGELFF. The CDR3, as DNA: TGTGCCAGCGCCGGACTAGGGTTTATCGCCGGGGAGCTGTTTTTT.

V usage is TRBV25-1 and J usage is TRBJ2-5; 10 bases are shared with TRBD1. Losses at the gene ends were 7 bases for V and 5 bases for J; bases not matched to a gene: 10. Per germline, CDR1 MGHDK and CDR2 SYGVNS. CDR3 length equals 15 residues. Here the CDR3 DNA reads TGTGCCAGCACCCCCCGACAGGGGGCTTGGGAGACCCAGTACTTC. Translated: CASTPRQGAWETQYF. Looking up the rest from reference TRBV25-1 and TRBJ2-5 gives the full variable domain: EADIYQTPRYLVIGTGKKITLECSQTMGHDKMYWYQQDPGMELHLIHYSYGVNSTEKGDLSSESTVSRIRTEHFPLTLESARPSHTSQYLCASTPRQGAWETQYFGPGTRLLVL.

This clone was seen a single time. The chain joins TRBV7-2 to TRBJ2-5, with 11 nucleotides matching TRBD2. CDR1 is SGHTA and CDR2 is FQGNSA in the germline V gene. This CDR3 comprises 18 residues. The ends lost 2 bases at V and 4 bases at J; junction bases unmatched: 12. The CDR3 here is CASSLRLLSGGAGETQYF. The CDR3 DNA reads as TGTGCCAGCAGCTTACGCCTCCTTAGCGGGGGGGCGGGAGAGACCCAGTACTTC.

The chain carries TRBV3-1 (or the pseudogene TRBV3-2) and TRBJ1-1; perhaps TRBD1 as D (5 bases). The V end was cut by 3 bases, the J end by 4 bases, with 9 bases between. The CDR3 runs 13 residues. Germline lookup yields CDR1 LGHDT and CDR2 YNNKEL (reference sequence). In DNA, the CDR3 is TGTGCCAGCAGCCAGATGGGGGGCACTGAAGCTTTCTTT. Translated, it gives CASSQMGGTEAFF.

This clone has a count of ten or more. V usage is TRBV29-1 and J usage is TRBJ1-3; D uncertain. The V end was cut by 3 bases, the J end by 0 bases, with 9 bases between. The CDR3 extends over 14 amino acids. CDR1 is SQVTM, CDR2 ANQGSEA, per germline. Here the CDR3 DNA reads TGCAGCGTTGAGGCAGGAAACTCTGGAAACACCATATATTTT. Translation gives CSVEAGNSGNTIYF.

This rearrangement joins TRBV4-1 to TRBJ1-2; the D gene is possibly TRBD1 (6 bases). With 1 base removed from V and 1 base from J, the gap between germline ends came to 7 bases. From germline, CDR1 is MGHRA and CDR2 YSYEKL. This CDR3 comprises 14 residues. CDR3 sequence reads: CASSQGQVNYGYTF. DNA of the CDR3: TGCGCCAGCAGCCAAGGACAGGTTAACTATGGCTACACCTTC.

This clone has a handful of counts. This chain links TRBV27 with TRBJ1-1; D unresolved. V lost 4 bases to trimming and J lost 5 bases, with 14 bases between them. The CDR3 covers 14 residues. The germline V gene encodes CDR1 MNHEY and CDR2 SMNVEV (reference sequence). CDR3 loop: CASSSHEIWTEAFF. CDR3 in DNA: TGTGCCAGCAGTTCGCACGAGATATGGACTGAAGCTTTCTTT.

This chain's CDR3 is CASSLLAGFSTDTQYF. CDR3 in DNA: TGTGCCAGCAGTTTACTAGCGGGGTTCTCCACAGATACGCAGTATTTT. The V gene is TRBV6-6, the J gene TRBJ2-3; 10 bases align to TRBD2. With V trimmed by 4 bases and J by 2 bases, 6 bases remained unmatched. Germline V CDR1 and CDR2: MNHNY, SVGAGI (reference sequence). This CDR3 is 16 amino acids long.

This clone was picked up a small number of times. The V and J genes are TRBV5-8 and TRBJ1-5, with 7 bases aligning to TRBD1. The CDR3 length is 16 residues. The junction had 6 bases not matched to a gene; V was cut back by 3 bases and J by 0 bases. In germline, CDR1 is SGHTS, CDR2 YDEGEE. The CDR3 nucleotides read TGTGCCAGCAGCTATTGGACAGGAGTTAGCAATCAGCCCCAGCATTTT. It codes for CASSYWTGVSNQPQHF.

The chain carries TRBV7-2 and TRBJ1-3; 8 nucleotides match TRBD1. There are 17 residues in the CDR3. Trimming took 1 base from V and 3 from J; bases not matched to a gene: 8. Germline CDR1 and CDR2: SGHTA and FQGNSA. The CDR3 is CASSLVGQGAGGNTIYF. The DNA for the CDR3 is TGTGCCAGCAGCTTAGTGGGCCAGGGGGCGGGTGGAAACACCATATATTTT. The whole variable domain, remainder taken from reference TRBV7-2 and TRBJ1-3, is GAGVSQSPSNKVTEKGKDVELRCDPISGHTALYWYRQSLGQGLEFLIYFQGNSAPDKSGLPSDRFSAERTGGSVSTLTIQRTQQEDSAVYLCASSLVGQGAGGNTIYFGEGSWLTVV.

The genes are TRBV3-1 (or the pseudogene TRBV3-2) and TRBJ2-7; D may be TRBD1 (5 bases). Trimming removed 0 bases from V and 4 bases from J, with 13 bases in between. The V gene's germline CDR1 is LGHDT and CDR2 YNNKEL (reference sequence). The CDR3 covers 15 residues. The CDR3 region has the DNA TGTGCCAGCAGCCAAGAAACAGGAACGCCTTACGAGCAGTACTTC. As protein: CASSQETGTPYEQYF.

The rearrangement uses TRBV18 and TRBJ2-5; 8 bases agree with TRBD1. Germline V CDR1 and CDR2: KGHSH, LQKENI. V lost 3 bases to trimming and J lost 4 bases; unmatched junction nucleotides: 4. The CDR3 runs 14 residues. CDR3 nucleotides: TGTGCCAGCTCACCGGGACAGGAAAGAGAGACCCAGTACTTC. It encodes CASSPGQERETQYF.

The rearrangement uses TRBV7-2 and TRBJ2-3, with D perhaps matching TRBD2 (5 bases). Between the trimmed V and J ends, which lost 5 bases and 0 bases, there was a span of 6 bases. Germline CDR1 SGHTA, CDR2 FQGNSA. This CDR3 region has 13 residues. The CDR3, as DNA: TGTGCCAGCAGCCCGGGGAGCACAGATACGCAGTATTTT. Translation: CASSPGSTDTQYF.

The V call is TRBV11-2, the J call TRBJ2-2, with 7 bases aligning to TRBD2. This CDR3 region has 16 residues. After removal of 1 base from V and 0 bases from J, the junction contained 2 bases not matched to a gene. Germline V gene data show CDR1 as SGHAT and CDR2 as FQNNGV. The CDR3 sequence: CASSLVLAANTGELFF. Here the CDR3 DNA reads TGTGCCAGCAGCTTAGTTCTAGCGGCGAACACCGGGGAGCTGTTTTTT.

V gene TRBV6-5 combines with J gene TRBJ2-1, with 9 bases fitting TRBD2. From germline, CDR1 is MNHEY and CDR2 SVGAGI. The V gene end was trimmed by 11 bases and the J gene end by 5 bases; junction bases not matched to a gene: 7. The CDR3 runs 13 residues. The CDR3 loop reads CAVGRLADNEQFF. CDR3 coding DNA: TGTGCCGTAGGACGACTAGCGGACAATGAGCAGTTCTTC.

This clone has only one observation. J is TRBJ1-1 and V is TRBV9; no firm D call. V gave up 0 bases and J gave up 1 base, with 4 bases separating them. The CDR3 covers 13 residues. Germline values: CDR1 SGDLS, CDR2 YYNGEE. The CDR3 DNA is TGTGCCAGCAGCGTAGAGCAGAACACTGAAGCTTTCTTT. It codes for CASSVEQNTEAFF. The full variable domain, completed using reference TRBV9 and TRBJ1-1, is DSGVTQTPKHLITATGQRVTLRCSPRSGDLSVYWYQQSLDQGLQFLIQYYNGEERAKGNILERFSAQQFPDLHSELNLSSLELGDSALYFCASSVEQNTEAFFGQGTRLTVV.

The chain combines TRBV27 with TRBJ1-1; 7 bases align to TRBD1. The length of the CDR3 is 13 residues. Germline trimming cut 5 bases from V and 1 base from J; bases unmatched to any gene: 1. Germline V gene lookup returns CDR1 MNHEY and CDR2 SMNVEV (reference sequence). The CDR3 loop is CASSGTANTEAFF. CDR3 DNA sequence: TGTGCCAGCAGTGGGACAGCGAACACTGAAGCTTTCTTT.